The present TCR beta chain was sequenced within a study of regulatory T cells in long-lasting Graves disease. CDR1 and CDR2 (germline): KGHDR, SFDVKD. The CDR3 spans 13 residues. The V end lost 4 bases, the J end lost 4 bases, and 9 bases lay between the germline ends. According to the study, TCR beta libraries were built with iRepertoire HTBI primers and CDR3-region Arm-PCR. TCRdb passed the multiplex PCR reads through MiXCR, listing each CDR3 protein once. This sample has under 800,000 distinct CDR3 sequences, with approximately 15% found just once. This clonotype was counted many times. Time point in this sample: newly diagnosed GD, antithyroid drugs for less than 3 months. There was RNA extracted from PBMCs, and the TCR library was made from it. These data were also filed under a second study, of T cells in Graves' hyperthyroidism and ophthalmopathy. In that study: HTBI primers were the set used in a first-round RT-PCR of the TCR CDR3.

V and J are TRBV24-1 and TRBJ1-1, with a weak D call TRBD1 (6 bases). The sequence was collected from a woman aged 30 to 39 with Graves disease. The input for sequencing was peripheral blood mononuclear cells (PBMCs), taken at new diagnosis, from a patient treated with antithyroid drugs. This CDR3 is CATSDRGGTEAFF. The DNA of the CDR3 is TGTGCCACCAGTGACCGAGGGGGCACTGAAGCTTTCTTT.